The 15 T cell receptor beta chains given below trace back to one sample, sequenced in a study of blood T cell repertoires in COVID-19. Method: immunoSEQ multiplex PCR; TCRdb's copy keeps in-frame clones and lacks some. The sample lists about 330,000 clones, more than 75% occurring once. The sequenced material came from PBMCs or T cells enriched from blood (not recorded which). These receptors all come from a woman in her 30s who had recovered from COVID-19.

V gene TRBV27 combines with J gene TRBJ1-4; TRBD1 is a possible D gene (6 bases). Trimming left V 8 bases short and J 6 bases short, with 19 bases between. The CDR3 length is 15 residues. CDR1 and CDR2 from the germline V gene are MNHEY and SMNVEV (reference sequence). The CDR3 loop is CASSTRGRADEKLFF. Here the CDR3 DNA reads TGTGCCAGCTCCACCAGGGGACGTGCGGATGAAAAACTGTTTTTT.

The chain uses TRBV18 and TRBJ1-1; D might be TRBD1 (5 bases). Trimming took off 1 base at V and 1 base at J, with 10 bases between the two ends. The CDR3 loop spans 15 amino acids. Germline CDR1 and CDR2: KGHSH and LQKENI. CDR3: CASSPLTEPNTEAFF. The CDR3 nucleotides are TGTGCCAGCTCACCACTGACAGAGCCGAACACTGAAGCTTTCTTT. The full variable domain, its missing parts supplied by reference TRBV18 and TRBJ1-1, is NAGVMQNPRHLVRRRGQEARLRCSPMKGHSHVYWYRQLPEEGLKFMVYLQKENIIDESGMPKERFSAEFPKEGPSILRIQQVVRGDSAAYFCASSPLTEPNTEAFFGQGTRLTVV.

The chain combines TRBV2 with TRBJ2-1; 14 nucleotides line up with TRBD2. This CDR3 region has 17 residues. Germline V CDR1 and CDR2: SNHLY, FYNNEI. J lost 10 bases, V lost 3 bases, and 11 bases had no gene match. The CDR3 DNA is TGTGCCAGCAGTGAGGGACTAGCGGGGGCCACTGTCGGCGAGCAGTTCTTC. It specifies CASSEGLAGATVGEQFF.

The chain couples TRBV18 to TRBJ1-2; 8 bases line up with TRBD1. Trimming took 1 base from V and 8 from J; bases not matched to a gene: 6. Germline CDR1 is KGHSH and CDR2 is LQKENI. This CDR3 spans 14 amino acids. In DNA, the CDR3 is TGTGCCAGCTCACCACTTGGACAGGGAGGAGGCTACACCTTC. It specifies CASSPLGQGGGYTF.

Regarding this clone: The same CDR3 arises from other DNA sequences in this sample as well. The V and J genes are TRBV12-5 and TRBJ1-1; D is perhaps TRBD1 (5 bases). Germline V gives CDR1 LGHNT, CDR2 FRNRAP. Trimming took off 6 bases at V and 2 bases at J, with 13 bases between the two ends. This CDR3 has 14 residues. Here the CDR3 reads CASGPGGLNTEAFF. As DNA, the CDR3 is TGTGCTAGTGGCCCGGGGGGTCTTAACACTGAAGCTTTCTTT.

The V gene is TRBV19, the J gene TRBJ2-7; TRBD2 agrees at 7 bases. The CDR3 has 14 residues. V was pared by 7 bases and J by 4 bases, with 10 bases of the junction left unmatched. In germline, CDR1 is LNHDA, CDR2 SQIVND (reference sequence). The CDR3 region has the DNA TGTGCCAGTACGCGGCGGGGGACGGAGTACGAGCAGTACTTC. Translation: CASTRRGTEYEQYF.

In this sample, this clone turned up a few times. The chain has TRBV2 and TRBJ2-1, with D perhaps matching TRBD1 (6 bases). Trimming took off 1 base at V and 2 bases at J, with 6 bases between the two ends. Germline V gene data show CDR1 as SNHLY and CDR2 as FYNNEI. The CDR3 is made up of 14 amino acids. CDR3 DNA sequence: TGTGCCAGCAGTGAAGGGGGGCCCTACAATGAGCAGTTCTTC. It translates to CASSEGGPYNEQFF.

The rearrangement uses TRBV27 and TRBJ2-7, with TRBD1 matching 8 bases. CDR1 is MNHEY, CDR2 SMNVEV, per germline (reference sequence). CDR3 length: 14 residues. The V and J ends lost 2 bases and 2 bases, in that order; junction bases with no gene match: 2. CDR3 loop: CASSLGGQAYEQYF. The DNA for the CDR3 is TGTGCCAGCAGTTTAGGGGGACAGGCCTACGAGCAGTACTTC.

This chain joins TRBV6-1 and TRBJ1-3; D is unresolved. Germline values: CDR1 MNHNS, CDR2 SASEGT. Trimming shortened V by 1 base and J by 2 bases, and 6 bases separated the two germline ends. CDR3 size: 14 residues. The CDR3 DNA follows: TGTGCCAGCAGTGAAGGAGCTCCTGGAAACACCATATATTTT. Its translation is CASSEGAPGNTIYF.

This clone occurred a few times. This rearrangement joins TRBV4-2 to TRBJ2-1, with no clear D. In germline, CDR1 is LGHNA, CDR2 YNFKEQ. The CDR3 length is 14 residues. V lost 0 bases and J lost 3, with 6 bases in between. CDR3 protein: CASSQESFYNEQFF. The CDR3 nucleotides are TGTGCCAGCAGCCAAGAAAGCTTCTACAATGAGCAGTTCTTC.

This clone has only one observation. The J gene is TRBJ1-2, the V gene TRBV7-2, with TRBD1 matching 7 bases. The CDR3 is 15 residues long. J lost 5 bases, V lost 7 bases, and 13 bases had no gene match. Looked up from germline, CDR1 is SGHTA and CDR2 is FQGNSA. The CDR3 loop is CASTYTGDFVYGYTF. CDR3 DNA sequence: TGTGCCAGCACCTATACAGGGGACTTTGTGTATGGCTACACCTTC.

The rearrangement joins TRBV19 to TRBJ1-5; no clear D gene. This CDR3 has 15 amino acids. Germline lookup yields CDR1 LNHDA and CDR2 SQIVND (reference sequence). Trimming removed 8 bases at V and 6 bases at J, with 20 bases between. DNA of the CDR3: TGTGCCAGTCGAGGTGGGTTTGAGGAAGGTCAGCCCCAGCATTTT. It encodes CASRGGFEEGQPQHF.

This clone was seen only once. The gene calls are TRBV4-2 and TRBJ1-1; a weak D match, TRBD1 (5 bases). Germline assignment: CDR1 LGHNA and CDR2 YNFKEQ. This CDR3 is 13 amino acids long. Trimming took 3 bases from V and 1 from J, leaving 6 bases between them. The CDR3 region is CASSQGPNTEAFF. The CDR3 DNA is TGTGCCAGCAGCCAGGGGCCGAACACTGAAGCTTTCTTT.

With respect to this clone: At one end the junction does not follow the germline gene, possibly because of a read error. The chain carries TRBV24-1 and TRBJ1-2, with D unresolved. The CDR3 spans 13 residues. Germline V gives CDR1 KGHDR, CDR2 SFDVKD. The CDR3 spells CATGDGLNYGYTF. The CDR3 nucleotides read TGTGCCACCGGTGACGGGTTAAACTATGGCTACACCTTC.

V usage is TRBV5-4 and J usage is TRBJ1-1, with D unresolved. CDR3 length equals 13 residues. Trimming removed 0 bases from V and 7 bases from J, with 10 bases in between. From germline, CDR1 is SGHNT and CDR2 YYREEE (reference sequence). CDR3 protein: CASSLVMAGEAFF. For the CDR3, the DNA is TGTGCCAGCAGCTTGGTTATGGCAGGTGAAGCTTTCTTT.